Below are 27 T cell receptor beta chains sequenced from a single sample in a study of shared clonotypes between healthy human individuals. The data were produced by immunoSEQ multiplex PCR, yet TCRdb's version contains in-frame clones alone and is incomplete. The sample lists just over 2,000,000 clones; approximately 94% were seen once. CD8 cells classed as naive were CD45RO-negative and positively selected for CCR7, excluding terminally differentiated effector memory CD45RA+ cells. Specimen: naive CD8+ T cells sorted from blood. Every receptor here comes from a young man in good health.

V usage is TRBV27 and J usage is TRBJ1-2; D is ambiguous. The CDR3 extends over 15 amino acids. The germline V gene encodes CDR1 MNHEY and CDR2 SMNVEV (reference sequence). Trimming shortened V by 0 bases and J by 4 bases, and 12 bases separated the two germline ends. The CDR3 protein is CASSLSTTGSYGYTF. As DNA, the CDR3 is TGTGCCAGCAGTTTATCGACGACGGGAAGCTATGGCTACACCTTC.

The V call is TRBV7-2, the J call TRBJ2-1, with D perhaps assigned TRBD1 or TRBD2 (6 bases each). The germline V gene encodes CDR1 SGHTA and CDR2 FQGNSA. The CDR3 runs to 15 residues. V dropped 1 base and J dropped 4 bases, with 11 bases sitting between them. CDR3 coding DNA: TGTGCCAGCAGCTTAGAGTCGGGGGCGTACAATGAGCAGTTCTTC. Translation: CASSLESGAYNEQFF.

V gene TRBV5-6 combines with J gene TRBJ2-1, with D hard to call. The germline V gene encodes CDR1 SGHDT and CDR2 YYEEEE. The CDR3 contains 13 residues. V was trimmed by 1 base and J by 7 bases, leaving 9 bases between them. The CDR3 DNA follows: TGTGCCAGCAGCTTGTCACAGTGGAATGAGCAGTTCTTC. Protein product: CASSLSQWNEQFF.

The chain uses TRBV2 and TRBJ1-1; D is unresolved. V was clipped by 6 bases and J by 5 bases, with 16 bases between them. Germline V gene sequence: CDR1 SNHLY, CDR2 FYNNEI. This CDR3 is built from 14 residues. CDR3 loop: CASRGGRLETEAFF. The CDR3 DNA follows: TGTGCCAGCAGGGGCGGACGGCTGGAAACTGAAGCTTTCTTT.

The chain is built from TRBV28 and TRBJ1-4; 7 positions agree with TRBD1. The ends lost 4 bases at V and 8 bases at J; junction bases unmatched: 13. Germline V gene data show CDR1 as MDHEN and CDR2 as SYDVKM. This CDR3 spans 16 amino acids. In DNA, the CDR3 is TGTGCCAGCAGTTCGACAGGGATGACGGGGAGAGAAAAACTGTTTTTT. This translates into CASSSTGMTGREKLFF.

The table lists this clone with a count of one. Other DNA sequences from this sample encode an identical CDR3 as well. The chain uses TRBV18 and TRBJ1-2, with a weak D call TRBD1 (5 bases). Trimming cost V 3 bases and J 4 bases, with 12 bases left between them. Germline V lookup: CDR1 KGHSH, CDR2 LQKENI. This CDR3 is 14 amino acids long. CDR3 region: CASSPPRDLYGYTF. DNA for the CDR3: TGTGCCAGCTCACCGCCCAGGGACCTCTATGGCTACACCTTC.

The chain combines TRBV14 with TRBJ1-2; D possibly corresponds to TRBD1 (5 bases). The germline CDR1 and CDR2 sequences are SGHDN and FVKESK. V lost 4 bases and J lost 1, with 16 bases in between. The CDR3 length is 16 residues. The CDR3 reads CASSPDPRQNNYGYTF. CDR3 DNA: TGTGCCAGCAGCCCTGACCCGAGACAGAATAACTATGGCTACACCTTC.

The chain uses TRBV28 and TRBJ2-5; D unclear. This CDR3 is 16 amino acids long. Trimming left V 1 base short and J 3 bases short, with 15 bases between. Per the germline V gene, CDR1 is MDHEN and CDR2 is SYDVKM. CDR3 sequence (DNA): TGTGCCAGCAGTTTATCCCCTGGTTGGCTCGAAGAGACCCAGTACTTC. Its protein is CASSLSPGWLEETQYF.

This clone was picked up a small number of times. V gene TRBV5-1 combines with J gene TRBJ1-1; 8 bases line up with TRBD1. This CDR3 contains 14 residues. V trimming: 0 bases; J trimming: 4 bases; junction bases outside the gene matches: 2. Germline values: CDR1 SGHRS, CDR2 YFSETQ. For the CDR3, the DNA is TGCGCCAGCAGCTTGGGGACAGGGATCACTGAAGCTTTCTTT. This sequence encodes CASSLGTGITEAFF.

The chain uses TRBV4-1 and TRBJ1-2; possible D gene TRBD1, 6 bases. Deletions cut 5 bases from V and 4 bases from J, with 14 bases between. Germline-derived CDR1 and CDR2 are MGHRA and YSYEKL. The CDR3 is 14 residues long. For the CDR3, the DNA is TGCGCCAGCAGCTATGGCACAGGGACCTATGGCTACACCTTC. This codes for CASSYGTGTYGYTF.

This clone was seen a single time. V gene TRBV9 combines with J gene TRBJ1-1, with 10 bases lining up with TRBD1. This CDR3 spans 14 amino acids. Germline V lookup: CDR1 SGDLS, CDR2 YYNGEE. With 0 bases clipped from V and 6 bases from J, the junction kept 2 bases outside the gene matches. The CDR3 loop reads CASSVAGTGAEAFF. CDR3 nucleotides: TGTGCCAGCAGCGTAGCCGGGACAGGGGCTGAAGCTTTCTTT.

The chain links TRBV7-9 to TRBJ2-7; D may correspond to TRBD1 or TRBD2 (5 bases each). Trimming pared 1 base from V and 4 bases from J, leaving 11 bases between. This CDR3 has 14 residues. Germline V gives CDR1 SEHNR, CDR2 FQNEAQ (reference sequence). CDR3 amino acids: CASSLGPGQYEQYF. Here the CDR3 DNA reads TGTGCCAGCAGCTTAGGACCGGGGCAGTACGAGCAGTACTTC.

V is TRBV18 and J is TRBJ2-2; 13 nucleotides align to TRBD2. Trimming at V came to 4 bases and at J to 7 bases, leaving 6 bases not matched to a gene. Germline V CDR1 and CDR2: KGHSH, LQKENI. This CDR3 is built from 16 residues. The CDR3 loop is CASSLGLAGSNGELFF. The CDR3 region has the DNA TGTGCCAGCTCACTGGGACTAGCGGGATCTAACGGGGAGCTGTTTTTT.

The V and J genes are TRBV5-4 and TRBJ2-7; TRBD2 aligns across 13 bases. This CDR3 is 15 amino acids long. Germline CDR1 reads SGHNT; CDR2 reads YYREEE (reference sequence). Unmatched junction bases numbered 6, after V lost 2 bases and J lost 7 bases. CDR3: CASSFGLAGAEEQYF. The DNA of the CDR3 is TGTGCCAGCAGCTTCGGACTAGCGGGAGCAGAGGAGCAGTACTTC. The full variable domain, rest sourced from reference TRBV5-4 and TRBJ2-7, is ETGVTQSPTHLIKTRGQQVTLRCSSQSGHNTVSWYQQALGQGPQFIFQYYREEENGRGNFPPRFSGLQFPNYSSELNVNALELDDSALYLCASSFGLAGAEEQYFGPGTRLTVT.

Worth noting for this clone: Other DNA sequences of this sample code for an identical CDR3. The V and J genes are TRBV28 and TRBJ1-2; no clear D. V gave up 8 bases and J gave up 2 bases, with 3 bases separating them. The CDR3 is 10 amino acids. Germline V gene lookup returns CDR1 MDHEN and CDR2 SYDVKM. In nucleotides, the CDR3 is TGTGCCAGCGGAAACTATGGCTACACCTTC. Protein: CASGNYGYTF.

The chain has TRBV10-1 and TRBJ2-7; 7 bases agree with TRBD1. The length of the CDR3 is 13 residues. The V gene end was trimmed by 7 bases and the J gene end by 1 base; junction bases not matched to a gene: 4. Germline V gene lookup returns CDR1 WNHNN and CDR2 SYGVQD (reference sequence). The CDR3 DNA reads TGCGCCAGCAATGGCAGGGGGTCCTACGAGCAGTACTTC. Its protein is CASNGRGSYEQYF.

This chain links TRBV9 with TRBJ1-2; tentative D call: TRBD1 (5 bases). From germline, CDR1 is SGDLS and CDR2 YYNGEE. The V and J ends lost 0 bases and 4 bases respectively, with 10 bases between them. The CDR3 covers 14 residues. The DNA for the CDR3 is TGTGCCAGCAGCGTAGGGGCAGGGATCTATGGCTACACCTTC. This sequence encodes CASSVGAGIYGYTF.

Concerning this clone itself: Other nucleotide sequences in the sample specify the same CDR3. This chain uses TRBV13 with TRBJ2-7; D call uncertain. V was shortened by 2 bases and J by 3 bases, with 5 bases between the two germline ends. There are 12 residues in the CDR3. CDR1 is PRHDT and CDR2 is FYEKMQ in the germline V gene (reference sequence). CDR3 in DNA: TGTGCCAGCAGCTTATATAACTACGAGCAGTACTTC. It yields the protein CASSLYNYEQYF.

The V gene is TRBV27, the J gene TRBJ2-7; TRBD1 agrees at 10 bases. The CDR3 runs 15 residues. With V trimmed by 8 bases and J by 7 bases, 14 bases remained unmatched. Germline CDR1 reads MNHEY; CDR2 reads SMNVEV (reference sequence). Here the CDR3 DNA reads TGTGCCAGCCGATACCGGACAGGGGGTTGGTGGGAGCAGTACTTC. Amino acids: CASRYRTGGWWEQYF.

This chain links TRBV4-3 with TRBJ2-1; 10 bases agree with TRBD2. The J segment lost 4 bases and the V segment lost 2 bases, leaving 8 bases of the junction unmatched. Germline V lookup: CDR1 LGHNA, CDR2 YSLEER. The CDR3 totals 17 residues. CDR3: CASSQNLRTSGYNEQFF. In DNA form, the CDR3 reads TGCGCCAGCAGCCAAAACCTAAGGACTAGCGGATACAATGAGCAGTTCTTC.

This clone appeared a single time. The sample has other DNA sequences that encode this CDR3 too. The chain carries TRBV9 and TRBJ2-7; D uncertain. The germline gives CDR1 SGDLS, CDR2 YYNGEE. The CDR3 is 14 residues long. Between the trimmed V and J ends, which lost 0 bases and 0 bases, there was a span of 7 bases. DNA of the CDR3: TGTGCCAGCAGCGTAGTACCCAGCTCCTACGAGCAGTACTTC. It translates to CASSVVPSSYEQYF.

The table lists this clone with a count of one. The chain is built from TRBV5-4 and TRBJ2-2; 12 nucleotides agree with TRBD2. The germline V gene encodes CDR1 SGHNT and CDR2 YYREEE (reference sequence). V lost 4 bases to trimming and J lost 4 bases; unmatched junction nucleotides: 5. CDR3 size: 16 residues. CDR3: CASSPSLAGGTGELFF. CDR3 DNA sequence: TGTGCCAGCAGCCCATCACTAGCGGGAGGCACCGGGGAGCTGTTTTTT.

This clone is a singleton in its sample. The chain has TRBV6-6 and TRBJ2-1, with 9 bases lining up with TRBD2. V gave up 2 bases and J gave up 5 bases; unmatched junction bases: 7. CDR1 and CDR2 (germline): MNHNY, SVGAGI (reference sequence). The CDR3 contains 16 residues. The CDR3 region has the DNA TGTGCCAGCAGTTACAGACTCGGCGGGAGGGACAATGAGCAGTTCTTC. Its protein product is CASSYRLGGRDNEQFF.

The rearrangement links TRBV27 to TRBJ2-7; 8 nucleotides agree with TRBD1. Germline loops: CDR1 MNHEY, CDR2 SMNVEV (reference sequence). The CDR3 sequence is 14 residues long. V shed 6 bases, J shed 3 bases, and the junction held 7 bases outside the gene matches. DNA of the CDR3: TGTGCCAGCAGGGGACAGGCGGAGATCTACGAGCAGTACTTC. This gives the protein CASRGQAEIYEQYF.

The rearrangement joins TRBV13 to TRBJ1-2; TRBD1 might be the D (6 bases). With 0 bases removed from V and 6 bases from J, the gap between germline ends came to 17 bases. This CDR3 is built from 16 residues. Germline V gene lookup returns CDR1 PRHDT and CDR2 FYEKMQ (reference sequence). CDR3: CASSLGGSGGRDGYTF. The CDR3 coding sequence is TGTGCCAGCAGCTTAGGAGGTAGTGGGGGGCGTGATGGCTACACCTTC.

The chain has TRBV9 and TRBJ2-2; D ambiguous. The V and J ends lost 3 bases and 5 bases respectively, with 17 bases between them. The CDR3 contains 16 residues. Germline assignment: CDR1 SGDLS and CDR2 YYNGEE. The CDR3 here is CASSAPLGSRTGELFF. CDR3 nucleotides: TGTGCCAGCAGCGCCCCCCTCGGTAGTCGGACCGGGGAGCTGTTTTTT.

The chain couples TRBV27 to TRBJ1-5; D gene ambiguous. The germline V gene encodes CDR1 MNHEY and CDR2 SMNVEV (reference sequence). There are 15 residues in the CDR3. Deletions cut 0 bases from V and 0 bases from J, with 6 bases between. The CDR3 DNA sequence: TGTGCCAGCAGTTTATCAGGGCATAGCAATCAGCCCCAGCATTTT. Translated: CASSLSGHSNQPQHF.